This T cell receptor beta chain was recovered during a study of T cell responses to AZD1222 COVID-19 vaccine. Repertoires were generated with immunoSEQ multiplex PCR, while TCRdb's copy carries only in-frame clones and drops some. The data hold about 150,000 clones, with about 85% observed a single time. Germline V gene lookup returns CDR1 SGHAT and CDR2 FQNNGV. Trimming removed 1 base from V and 1 base from J; junction bases left unmatched: 6. There are 16 residues in the CDR3. Details on this clone: Its cognate antigen is unknown.

Regarding the study as a whole: Spike was spanned by vaccine-associated CD4 TCRs, which were dominant at 160-218 and 743-854. After the peak T cell response, and only then, were repertoires sampled. A mostly white British donor set with more females was recruited, and clonal diversity was possibly underestimated. Among those given AZD1222, only six were seropositive at baseline.

Specimen: peripheral blood, collected after recovery from COVID-19. The rearrangement joins TRBV11-2 to TRBJ2-7, with TRBD2 identical over 8 bases. This receptor was identified in an adult who had recovered from COVID-19. In DNA, the CDR3 is TGTGCCAGCAGCTTAGTGCTAGCGGGCCAGTCCTACGAGCAGTACTTC. As protein: CASSLVLAGQSYEQYF. Looking up the rest from reference TRBV11-2 and TRBJ2-7 gives the full variable domain: EAGVAQSPRYKIIEKRQSVAFWCNPISGHATLYWYQQILGQGPKLLIQFQNNGVVDDSQLPKDRFSAERLKGVDSTLKIQPAKLEDSAVYLCASSLVLAGQSYEQYFGPGTRLTVT.